This is a list of T cell receptor beta chains from one sample in a study of blood T cells in healthy people across ages. TCRdb re-called the 5' RACE reads with MiXCR, one entry per CDR3 protein. The data contain 1 million or so distinct CDR3 sequences, 40% to 55% of them seen just once; the ten biggest clones take up approximately 17%. Sequencing input: blood. The receptors originated from a woman aged 55-69 years in good health. Each CDR3 is given with its conserved first and last residue. Fields, in order: J gene, clone size, V gene, CDR3 protein. The size field is filled for only some rows; it gives once, few, many or a size class.

j_gene: TRBJ2-1; abundance: few; v_gene: TRBV4-2; CDR3aa: CASSHPEFVNEQFF
j_gene: TRBJ2-1; abundance: -; v_gene: TRBV7-9; CDR3aa: CASSSGLAGGPGEYNEQFF
j_gene: TRBJ2-3; abundance: few; v_gene: TRBV3-1; CDR3aa: CASSQASSLDTDTQYF
j_gene: TRBJ2-5; abundance: -; v_gene: TRBV7-2; CDR3aa: CASSYRLAGGKEETQYF
j_gene: TRBJ2-7; abundance: few; v_gene: TRBV21-1; CDR3aa: CASRGVAGVREQYF
j_gene: TRBJ2-2; abundance: -; v_gene: TRBV6-5; CDR3aa: CASSYFRLAGVPGELFF
j_gene: TRBJ2-1; abundance: -; v_gene: TRBV19; CDR3aa: CTSSIFRVQGYNEQFF
j_gene: TRBJ2-1; abundance: -; v_gene: TRBV5-1; CDR3aa: CASSLSHPYNEQFF
j_gene: TRBJ1-5; abundance: -; v_gene: TRBV29-1; CDR3aa: CSVEDNNQPQHF
j_gene: TRBJ2-7; abundance: -; v_gene: TRBV6-2/TRBV6-3; CDR3aa: CASSNAPGSGEQYF
j_gene: TRBJ2-1; abundance: many; v_gene: TRBV11-2; CDR3aa: CASSSIDRFNEQFF
j_gene: TRBJ2-7; abundance: -; v_gene: TRBV7-2; CDR3aa: CASSLVAAPYYEQYF
j_gene: TRBJ2-3; abundance: -; v_gene: TRBV15; CDR3aa: CATSSVGGGTQYF
j_gene: TRBJ2-7; abundance: -; v_gene: TRBV20-1; CDR3aa: CSANLAGGGDEQYF
j_gene: TRBJ1-5; abundance: few; v_gene: TRBV20-1; CDR3aa: CSAREFSNQPQHF
j_gene: TRBJ2-3; abundance: once; v_gene: TRBV27; CDR3aa: CASSYPERTDTQYF
j_gene: TRBJ2-7; abundance: -; v_gene: TRBV5-1; CDR3aa: CASSGTELSGRRLYEQYF
j_gene: TRBJ2-3; abundance: few; v_gene: TRBV25-1; CDR3aa: CASHGPGQRYDTQYF
j_gene: TRBJ2-1; abundance: few; v_gene: TRBV5-1; CDR3aa: CASSSNSGRESYNEQFF
j_gene: TRBJ2-7; abundance: -; v_gene: TRBV20-1; CDR3aa: CSAKLPLTSAHEQYF
j_gene: TRBJ1-4; abundance: -; v_gene: TRBV27; CDR3aa: CASSDRDRGHEKLFF
j_gene: TRBJ2-1; abundance: -; v_gene: TRBV6-2/TRBV6-3; CDR3aa: CASSIPSDTSSYNEQFF
j_gene: TRBJ2-3; abundance: few; v_gene: TRBV12-3/TRBV12-4; CDR3aa: CASTWTSGNTQYF
j_gene: TRBJ2-7; abundance: -; v_gene: TRBV7-6; CDR3aa: CASSFGTGGSYEQYF
j_gene: TRBJ1-6; abundance: -; v_gene: TRBV13; CDR3aa: CASKSGAVDGPLHF
j_gene: TRBJ2-7; abundance: -; v_gene: TRBV20-1; CDR3aa: CSAQWPSGGFSYEQYF
j_gene: TRBJ2-1; abundance: -; v_gene: TRBV5-1; CDR3aa: CASSQVSVGSETQFF
j_gene: TRBJ2-1; abundance: -; v_gene: TRBV6-5; CDR3aa: CASSHRPLTNNEQFF
j_gene: TRBJ2-7; abundance: -; v_gene: TRBV15; CDR3aa: CATSTPDRTITYEQYF
j_gene: TRBJ1-1; abundance: -; v_gene: TRBV27; CDR3aa: CASSLFLGQGAGNTEAFF
j_gene: TRBJ2-7; abundance: -; v_gene: TRBV27; CDR3aa: CASSLGLPGQRSYEQYF
j_gene: TRBJ2-6; abundance: -; v_gene: TRBV9; CDR3aa: CASSAALSGANVLTF